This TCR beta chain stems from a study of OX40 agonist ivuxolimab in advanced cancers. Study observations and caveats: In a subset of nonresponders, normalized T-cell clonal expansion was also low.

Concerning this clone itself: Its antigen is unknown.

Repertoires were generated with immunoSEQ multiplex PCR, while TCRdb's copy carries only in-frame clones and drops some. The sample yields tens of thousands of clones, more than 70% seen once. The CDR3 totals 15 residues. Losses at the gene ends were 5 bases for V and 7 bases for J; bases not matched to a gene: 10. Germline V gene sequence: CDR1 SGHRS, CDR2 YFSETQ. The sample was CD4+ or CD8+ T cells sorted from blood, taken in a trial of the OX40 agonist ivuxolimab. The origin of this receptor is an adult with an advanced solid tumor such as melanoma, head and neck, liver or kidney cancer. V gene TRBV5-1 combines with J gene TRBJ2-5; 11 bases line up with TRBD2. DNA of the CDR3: TGCGCCAGCAGGCTAGGGGGACTAGCGGCAGGGACCCAGTACTTC. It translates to CASRLGGLAAGTQYF. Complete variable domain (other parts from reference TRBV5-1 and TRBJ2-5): KAGVTQTPRYLIKTRGQQVTLSCSPISGHRSVSWYQQTPGQGLQFLFEYFSETQRNKGNFPGRFSGRQFSNSRSEMNVSTLELGDSALYLCASRLGGLAAGTQYFGPGTRLLVL.